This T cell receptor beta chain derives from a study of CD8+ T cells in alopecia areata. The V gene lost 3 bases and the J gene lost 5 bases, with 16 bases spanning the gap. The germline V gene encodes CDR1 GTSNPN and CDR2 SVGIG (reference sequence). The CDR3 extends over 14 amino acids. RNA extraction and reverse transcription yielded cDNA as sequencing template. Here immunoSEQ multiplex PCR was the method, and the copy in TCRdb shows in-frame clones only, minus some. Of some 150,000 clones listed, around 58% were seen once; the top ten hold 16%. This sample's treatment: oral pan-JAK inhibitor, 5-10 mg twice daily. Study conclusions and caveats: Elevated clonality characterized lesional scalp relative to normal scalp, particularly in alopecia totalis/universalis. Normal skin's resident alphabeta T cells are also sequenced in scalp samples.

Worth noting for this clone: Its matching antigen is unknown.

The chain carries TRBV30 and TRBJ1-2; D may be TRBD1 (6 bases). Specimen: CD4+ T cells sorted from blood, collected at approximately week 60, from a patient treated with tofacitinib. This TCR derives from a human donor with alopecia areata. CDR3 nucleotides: TGTGCCTGGAGCAGGTTGGGCACAGGGTATGGCTACACCTTC. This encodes CAWSRLGTGYGYTF.